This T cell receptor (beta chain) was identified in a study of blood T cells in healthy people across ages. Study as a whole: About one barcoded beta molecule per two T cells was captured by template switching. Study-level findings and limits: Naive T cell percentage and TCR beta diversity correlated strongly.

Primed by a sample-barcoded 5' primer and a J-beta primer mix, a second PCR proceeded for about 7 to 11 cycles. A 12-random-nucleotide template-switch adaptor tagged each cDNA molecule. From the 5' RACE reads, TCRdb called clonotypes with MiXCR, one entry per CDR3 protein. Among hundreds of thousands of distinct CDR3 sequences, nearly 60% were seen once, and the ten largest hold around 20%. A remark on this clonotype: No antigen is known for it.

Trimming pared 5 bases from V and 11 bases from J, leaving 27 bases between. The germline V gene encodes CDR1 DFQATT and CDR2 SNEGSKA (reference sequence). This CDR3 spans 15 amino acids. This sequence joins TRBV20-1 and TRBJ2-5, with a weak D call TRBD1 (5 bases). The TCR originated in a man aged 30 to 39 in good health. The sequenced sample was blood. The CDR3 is CSAPSQGRVFYGQYF. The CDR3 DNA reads TGCAGTGCTCCCAGTCAGGGCCGGGTGTTCTACGGGCAGTACTTC.